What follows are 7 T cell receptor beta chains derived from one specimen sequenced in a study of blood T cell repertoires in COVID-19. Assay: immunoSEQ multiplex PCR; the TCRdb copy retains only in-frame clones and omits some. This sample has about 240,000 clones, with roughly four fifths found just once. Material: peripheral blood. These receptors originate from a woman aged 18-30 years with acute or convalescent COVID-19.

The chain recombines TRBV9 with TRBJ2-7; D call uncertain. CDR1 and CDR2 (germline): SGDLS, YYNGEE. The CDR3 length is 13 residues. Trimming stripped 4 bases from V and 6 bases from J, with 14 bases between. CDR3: CASSPQMRREQYF. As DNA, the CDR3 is TGTGCCAGCAGCCCACAAATGCGGCGCGAGCAGTACTTC.

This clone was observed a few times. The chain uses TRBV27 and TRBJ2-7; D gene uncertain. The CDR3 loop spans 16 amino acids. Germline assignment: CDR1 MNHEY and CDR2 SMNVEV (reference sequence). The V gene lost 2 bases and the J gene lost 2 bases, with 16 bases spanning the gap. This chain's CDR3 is CASSLTMRNQAYEQYF. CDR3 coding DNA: TGTGCCAGCAGTTTAACAATGAGGAACCAAGCCTACGAGCAGTACTTC.

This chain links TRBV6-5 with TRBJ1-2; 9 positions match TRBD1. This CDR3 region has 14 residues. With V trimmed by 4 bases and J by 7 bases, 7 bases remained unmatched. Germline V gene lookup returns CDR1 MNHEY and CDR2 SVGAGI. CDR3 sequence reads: CASSWDRVSSGYTF. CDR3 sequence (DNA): TGTGCCAGCAGTTGGGACAGGGTGTCAAGTGGCTACACCTTC.

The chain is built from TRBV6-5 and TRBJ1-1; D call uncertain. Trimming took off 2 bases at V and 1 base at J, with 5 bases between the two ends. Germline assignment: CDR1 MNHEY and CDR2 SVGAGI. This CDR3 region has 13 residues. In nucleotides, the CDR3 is TGTGCCAGCAGTTACATTCAGAACACTGAAGCTTTCTTT. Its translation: CASSYIQNTEAFF.

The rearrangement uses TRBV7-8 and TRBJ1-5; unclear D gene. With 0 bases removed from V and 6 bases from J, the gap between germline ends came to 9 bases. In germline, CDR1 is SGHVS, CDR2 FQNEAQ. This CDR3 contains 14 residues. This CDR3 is CASSLAGGGQPQHF. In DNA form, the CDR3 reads TGTGCCAGCAGCTTAGCGGGTGGAGGTCAGCCCCAGCATTTT.

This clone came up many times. CDR3 in DNA: TGTGCCAGCCCTAGACTAGCGGATTACACAGATACGCAGTATTTT. It is translated as CASPRLADYTDTQYF. The chain combines TRBV2 with TRBJ2-3; 9 nucleotides line up with TRBD2. CDR1 and CDR2 (germline): SNHLY, FYNNEI. This CDR3 is 15 amino acids long. Germline trimming cut 8 bases from V and 2 bases from J; bases unmatched to any gene: 8. Combining the CDR3 with reference TRBV2 and TRBJ2-3 gives the whole variable domain EPEVTQTPSHQVTQMGQEVILRCVPISNHLYFYWYRQILGQKVEFLVSFYNNEISEKSEIFDDQFSVERPDGSNFTLKIRSTKLEDSAMYFCASPRLADYTDTQYFGPGTRLTVL.

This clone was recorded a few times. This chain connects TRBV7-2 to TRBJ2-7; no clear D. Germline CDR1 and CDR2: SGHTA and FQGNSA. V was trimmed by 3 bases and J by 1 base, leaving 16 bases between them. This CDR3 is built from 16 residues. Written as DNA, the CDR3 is TGTGCCAGCAGCTTGACTCGGGTTCTGCGGTCCTACGAGCAGTACTTC. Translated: CASSLTRVLRSYEQYF.